This TCR beta chain comes out of a study of T cell changes during pregnancy in multiple sclerosis. The germline V gene has CDR1 LGHNT and CDR2 FRNRAP. The CDR3 length is 17 residues. Trimming cost V 1 base and J 3 bases, with 16 bases left between them. Libraries were prepared by immunoSEQ multiplex PCR; TCRdb keeps only in-frame clonotypes and omits some of them. The data show just under 100,000 clones, roughly 92% seen once. The clonotype originates from a female donor with multiple sclerosis, enrolled in a pregnancy study. The starting material was peripheral blood, obtained after pregnancy. The rearrangement uses TRBV12-5 and TRBJ2-1; TRBD2 is a possible D gene (6 bases). CDR3 in amino acids: CASGLDRQSGFYNEQFF. The CDR3 DNA is TGTGCTAGTGGTTTGGACCGGCAGAGCGGGTTCTACAATGAGCAGTTCTTC.